A single sample is the source of the 30 T cell receptor beta chains below, sequenced in a study of regulatory T cells in long-lasting Graves disease. Time point here: persistent/refractory GD, antithyroid drugs over 5 years with positive TRAb. The TCR library was made from RNA that had been extracted from PBMCs in TRIzol. The authors built TCR beta libraries using iRepertoire HTBI primers and Arm-PCR of CDR3 regions. A single record per CDR3 protein comes from TCRdb applying MiXCR to the multiplex PCR reads. The table records 300,000 to 400,000 distinct CDR3 sequences, 15% to 20% of them present only once. The sequences come from peripheral blood mononuclear cells (PBMCs), collected when the disease was refractory, from a patient treated with antithyroid drugs. The receptors come from a female donor with Graves disease.

This chain uses TRBV7-2 with TRBJ2-2; D is undetermined. This CDR3 region has 13 residues. Trimming removed 6 bases from V and 3 bases from J, with 8 bases in between. The germline V gene has CDR1 SGHTA and CDR2 FQGNSA. The chain's CDR3 is CASRTGDTGELFF. For the CDR3, the DNA is TGTGCCAGCAGGACTGGCGACACCGGGGAGCTGTTTTTT.

The chain links TRBV30 to TRBJ2-4; D may correspond to TRBD1 or TRBD2 (6 bases each). The germline V gene encodes CDR1 GTSNPN and CDR2 SVGIG (reference sequence). Trimming took off 1 base at V and 1 base at J, with 14 bases between the two ends. There are 16 residues in the CDR3. The CDR3 sequence is CAWSGMGGAAKNIQYF. Written as DNA, the CDR3 is TGTGCCTGGAGTGGAATGGGGGGCGCGGCCAAAAACATTCAGTACTTC.

This clonotype has a count of ten or more. The chain employs TRBV5-5 and TRBJ2-5; D not certain. Trimming stripped 1 base from V and 0 bases from J, with 10 bases between. CDR1 and CDR2 from the germline V gene are SGHKS and YYEKEE (reference sequence). This CDR3 comprises 15 residues. This chain's CDR3 is CASSLSQAHQETQYF. DNA for the CDR3: TGTGCCAGCAGCTTGAGTCAGGCGCACCAAGAGACCCAGTACTTC.

The gene calls are TRBV12-3 or TRBV12-4 and TRBJ2-1, with 8 bases fitting TRBD1. The CDR3 has 15 amino acids. Trimming removed 6 bases from V and 9 bases from J; junction bases left unmatched: 13. CDR3 residues: CASSRGLDYKGEQFF. In DNA, the CDR3 is TGTGCCAGCAGCAGGGGGCTGGACTACAAGGGTGAGCAGTTCTTC.

On this clonotype itself: A much more abundant neighbour one base away suggests this may be a read error. The chain recombines TRBV2 with TRBJ2-2; no firm D call. The CDR3 has 11 residues. Germline values: CDR1 SNHLY, CDR2 FYNNEI. Trimming stripped 6 bases from V and 5 bases from J, with 4 bases between. In DNA form, the CDR3 reads TGTGCCAGCAGGCTGACCGGGGAGCTGTTTTTT. Translation: CASRLTGELFF.

In its sample, this clonotype was seen a few times. The rearrangement joins TRBV3-1 to TRBJ1-2; 7 nucleotides agree with TRBD1. After removal of 0 bases from V and 2 bases from J, the junction contained 6 bases not matched to a gene. Germline V CDR1 and CDR2: LGHDT, YNNKEL (reference sequence). The CDR3 covers 16 residues. The CDR3 nucleotides are TGTGCCAGCAGCCAAGAGGTTGCGGACAGGAACTATGGCTACACCTTC. It translates to CASSQEVADRNYGYTF.

This clonotype came up once. The chain uses TRBV30 and TRBJ1-6; 10 bases line up with TRBD1. The CDR3 consists of 13 residues. Trimming took 5 bases from V and 8 from J; bases not matched to a gene: 3. CDR1 is GTSNPN and CDR2 is SVGIG in the germline V gene (reference sequence). The CDR3 loop is CAWRGQGYSPLHF. CDR3 nucleotide sequence: TGTGCCTGGCGGGGACAGGGGTATTCACCCCTCCACTTT.

This clonotype was detected ten times or more. The V and J genes are TRBV19 and TRBJ1-3; TRBD1 matches at 8 bases. The CDR3 is 17 amino acids. Germline V CDR1 and CDR2: LNHDA, SQIVND (reference sequence). With V trimmed by 6 bases and J by 0 bases, 10 bases remained unmatched. The CDR3 reads CASSDPGQAFSGNTIYF. The DNA for the CDR3 is TGTGCCAGTAGCGATCCGGGACAGGCCTTCTCTGGAAACACCATATATTTT.

Notes on this clonotype: This is likely a read error, given that the CDR3 carries no conserved phenylalanine or tryptophan at its end. The chain has TRBV25-1 and TRBJ1-2; 10 bases line up with TRBD1. V was clipped by 8 bases and J by 6 bases; unmatched bases: 12. CDR1 MGHDK and CDR2 SYGVNS come from the germline V gene. The CDR3 extends over 15 amino acids. The CDR3 is CASRSSRTGGHGYTL. The DNA of the CDR3 is TGTGCCAGCCGGTCCTCTAGGACAGGGGGTCATGGCTACACCCTC.

This clonotype has at least ten counts. V usage is TRBV3-1 and J usage is TRBJ2-4; 10 nucleotides match TRBD2. J was trimmed by 2 bases and V by 2 bases; bases with no gene match: 3. This CDR3 is 16 amino acids long. Germline CDR1 reads LGHDT; CDR2 reads YNNKEL (reference sequence). The CDR3: CASSQLAGETKNIQYF. CDR3 in DNA: TGTGCCAGCAGCCAACTAGCGGGAGAAACCAAAAACATTCAGTACTTC.

On this clonotype: A single base separates this from a much larger clone, so it may be a read error. The J gene is TRBJ2-5, the V gene TRBV6-6; D is undetermined. Trimming took off 0 bases at V and 4 bases at J, with 9 bases between the two ends. Germline CDR1 is MNHNY and CDR2 is SVGAGI (reference sequence). There are 14 residues in the CDR3. CDR3 in DNA: TGTGCCAGCAGTTACTCGTCAGCTCGAGAGACCCAGTACTTC. It codes for CASSYSSARETQYF.

This clonotype appeared many times. The V and J genes are TRBV2 and TRBJ1-5; D perhaps matches TRBD1 (5 bases). CDR3 length: 13 residues. V was shortened by 7 bases and J by 5 bases, with 12 bases between the two germline ends. Germline V gives CDR1 SNHLY, CDR2 FYNNEI. This CDR3 is CASTATGDQPQHF. The CDR3 DNA reads TGTGCCAGCACGGCGACGGGGGATCAGCCCCAGCATTTT.

V and J are TRBV6-1 and TRBJ2-7, with D possibly TRBD1 on 5 matching bases. CDR1 MNHNS and CDR2 SASEGT come from the germline V gene. The CDR3 totals 13 residues. V lost 8 bases and J lost 3, with 14 bases in between. In DNA, the CDR3 is TGTGCCAGCGGAAACAGGTCCAACTACGAGCAGTACTTC. This translates into CASGNRSNYEQYF.

This clonotype appeared many times. The CDR3 here is CASSRRTGITETQYF. DNA for the CDR3: TGTGCCAGCAGTCGTCGGACAGGGATCACAGAGACCCAGTACTTC. The rearrangement joins TRBV27 to TRBJ2-5, with TRBD1 matching over 8 bases. With V trimmed by 5 bases and J by 4 bases, 9 bases remained unmatched. The CDR3 is 15 amino acids. Per the germline V gene, CDR1 is MNHEY and CDR2 is SMNVEV (reference sequence).

This clonotype appeared a few times. The chain couples TRBV18 to TRBJ1-6; tentative D call: TRBD1 (6 bases). The CDR3 totals 16 residues. Germline V gene sequence: CDR1 KGHSH, CDR2 LQKENI. V was pared by 3 bases and J by 6 bases, with 15 bases between. CDR3: CASSPMTGGPNSPLHF. The CDR3 region has the DNA TGTGCCAGCTCACCTATGACAGGAGGCCCTAATTCACCCCTCCACTTT.

This clonotype was observed at least ten times. The chain uses TRBV2 and TRBJ1-4, with TRBD1 matching over 9 bases. This CDR3 is built from 18 residues. Germline V gene data show CDR1 as SNHLY and CDR2 as FYNNEI. Trimming removed 6 bases from V and 7 bases from J; junction bases left unmatched: 18. CDR3 DNA: TGTGCCAGCAGCGTCCCTCCCGTGGACAGGGGACGAGGTGAAAAACTGTTTTTT. Protein: CASSVPPVDRGRGEKLFF.

The table lists this clonotype with a few counts. V and J are TRBV7-8 and TRBJ1-5; 7 nucleotides line up with TRBD1. This CDR3 is built from 14 residues. Germline assignment: CDR1 SGHVS and CDR2 FQNEAQ. The trim removed 7 bases at V and 3 bases at J, leaving 6 bases unmatched. The CDR3, as DNA: TGTGCCAGCACCAGCAGGGGGATCAATCAGCCCCAGCATTTT. Protein sequence: CASTSRGINQPQHF.

At least ten counts were recorded for this clonotype. The chain carries TRBV27 and TRBJ1-2; D is unresolved. Germline V gene data show CDR1 as MNHEY and CDR2 as SMNVEV (reference sequence). Between the trimmed V and J ends, which lost 2 bases and 6 bases, there was a span of 10 bases. The CDR3 length is 13 residues. The CDR3, as DNA: TGTGCCAGCAGTTTAGCCAATGGTAATGGCTACACCTTC. Protein sequence: CASSLANGNGYTF.

The chain's CDR3 is CATSDYGQPQHF. The DNA of the CDR3 is TGTGCCACCAGTGATTATGGGCAGCCCCAGCATTTT. This chain links TRBV24-1 with TRBJ1-5; D gene unclear. The CDR3 sequence is 12 residues long. CDR1 and CDR2 from the germline V gene are KGHDR and SFDVKD. Trimming took off 2 bases at V and 7 bases at J, with 5 bases between the two ends.

The chain carries TRBV6-2 or TRBV6-3 and TRBJ2-5, with D unclear. V dropped 6 bases and J dropped 5 bases, with 13 bases sitting between them. From germline, CDR1 is MNHEY and CDR2 SVGEGT. The CDR3 covers 13 residues. The CDR3 DNA follows: TGTGCCAGCAGCCCACTCCGTTTGGAGACCCAGTACTTC. Amino acids: CASSPLRLETQYF.

The J gene is TRBJ1-2, the V gene TRBV3-1; 8 nucleotides line up with TRBD1. CDR1 LGHDT and CDR2 YNNKEL come from the germline V gene (reference sequence). This CDR3 has 15 amino acids. V shed 1 base and J 7 bases; nucleotides not matched to a gene: 8. The CDR3 nucleotides read TGTGCCAGCAGCCAAGGTTGGCAGGGGGCAGGTGGCTACACCTTC. Encoded protein: CASSQGWQGAGGYTF.

This clonotype was detected ten times or more. The chain recombines TRBV12-3 or TRBV12-4 with TRBJ2-7; 10 nucleotides agree with TRBD2. V was clipped by 4 bases and J by 5 bases; unmatched bases: 11. The CDR3 runs to 16 residues. For the CDR3, the DNA is TGTGCCAGCAGTTCCGCAGCGGGAGGGTATTCGAACGAGCAGTACTTC. This sequence encodes CASSSAAGGYSNEQYF.

This clonotype occurred many times. V and J are TRBV19 and TRBJ1-2; 11 bases line up with TRBD1. Germline lookup yields CDR1 LNHDA and CDR2 SQIVND (reference sequence). V trimming: 6 bases; J trimming: 4 bases; junction bases outside the gene matches: 7. The CDR3 spans 15 residues. The CDR3 DNA is TGTGCCAGTAGGAGGACAGGGGGCGCGGGCTATGGCTACACCTTC. It encodes CASRRTGGAGYGYTF.

This clonotype was detected ten times or more. J is TRBJ1-2 and V is TRBV28, with D uncertain. There are 15 residues in the CDR3. Trimming removed 4 bases from V and 4 bases from J, with 16 bases in between. Germline V lookup: CDR1 MDHEN, CDR2 SYDVKM. The chain's CDR3 is CASSSPIGRFYGYTF. CDR3 in DNA: TGTGCCAGCAGTTCCCCGATCGGGCGGTTCTATGGCTACACCTTC.

The chain couples TRBV7-6 to TRBJ1-6, with 8 nucleotides matching TRBD1. With V trimmed by 3 bases and J by 11 bases, 6 bases remained unmatched. The CDR3 covers 14 residues. Germline loops: CDR1 SGHVS, CDR2 FNYEAQ. The CDR3 loop is CASSFGTGQTPLHF. The DNA of the CDR3 is TGTGCCAGCAGCTTCGGGACAGGCCAAACACCCCTCCACTTT.

Ten or more counts support this clonotype. This sequence joins TRBV5-1 and TRBJ2-7; 10 bases align to TRBD2. The J segment lost 3 bases and the V segment lost 1 base, leaving 4 bases of the junction unmatched. CDR1 and CDR2 (germline): SGHRS, YFSETQ. The CDR3 runs to 15 residues. CDR3 DNA sequence: TGCGCCAGCAGCTTGACGGGACTAGCGATCTACGAGCAGTACTTC. This translates into CASSLTGLAIYEQYF.

The chain recombines TRBV29-1 with TRBJ2-2, with D uncertain. The CDR3 contains 13 residues. The V and J ends lost 3 bases and 0 bases respectively, with 5 bases between them. The germline gives CDR1 SQVTM, CDR2 ANQGSEA. CDR3 region: CSVEKANTGELFF. The DNA of the CDR3 is TGCAGCGTTGAGAAAGCGAACACCGGGGAGCTGTTTTTT.

This clonotype was recorded once. The gene calls are TRBV19 and TRBJ2-3; 11 positions match TRBD2. The CDR3 spans 18 residues. The junction had 12 bases not matched to a gene; V was cut back by 3 bases and J by 4 bases. Per germline, CDR1 LNHDA and CDR2 SQIVND (reference sequence). Here the CDR3 reads CASSIWGLAGGSADTQYF. The DNA of the CDR3 is TGTGCCAGTAGTATTTGGGGTCTAGCGGGAGGATCGGCAGATACGCAGTATTTT.

Ten or more counts support this clonotype. A read error may account for a junction end that differs from germline. The chain combines TRBV2 with TRBJ1-4; 7 bases fit TRBD1. Germline V gene data show CDR1 as SNHLY and CDR2 as FYNNEI. The CDR3 has 17 residues. The CDR3 DNA reads as TGTGCCAGCAGTGAATCCATAATGTCTGCGACAGGGAGGGACCGGATTTTT. It encodes CASSESIMSATGRDRIF.

In the case of this clonotype: This CDR3 is missing its conserved last phenylalanine or tryptophan, likely due to a read error. This CDR3 reads CASSLARGNSPLHS. The DNA for the CDR3 is TGTGCCAGCAGCTTGGCCAGGGGAAATTCACCCCTCCACTCT. This rearrangement joins TRBV5-4 to TRBJ1-6, with D perhaps TRBD1 (6 bases). CDR1 and CDR2 from the germline V gene are SGHNT and YYREEE (reference sequence). This CDR3 has 14 residues. Trimming pared 0 bases from V and 7 bases from J, leaving 8 bases between.